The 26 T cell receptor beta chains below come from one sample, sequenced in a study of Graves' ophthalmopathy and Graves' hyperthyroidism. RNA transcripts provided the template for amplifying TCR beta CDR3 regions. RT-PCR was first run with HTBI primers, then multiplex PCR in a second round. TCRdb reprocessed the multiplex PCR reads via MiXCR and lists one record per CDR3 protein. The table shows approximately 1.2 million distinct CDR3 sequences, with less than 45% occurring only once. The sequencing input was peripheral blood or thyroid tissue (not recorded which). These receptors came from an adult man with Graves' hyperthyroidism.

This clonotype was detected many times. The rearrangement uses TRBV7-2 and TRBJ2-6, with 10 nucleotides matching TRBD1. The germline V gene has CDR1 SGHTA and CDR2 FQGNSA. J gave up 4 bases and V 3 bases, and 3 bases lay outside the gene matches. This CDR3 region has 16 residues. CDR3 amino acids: CASSFRQGAGANVLTF. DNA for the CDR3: TGTGCCAGCAGCTTTCGACAGGGGGCCGGGGCCAACGTCCTGACTTTC.

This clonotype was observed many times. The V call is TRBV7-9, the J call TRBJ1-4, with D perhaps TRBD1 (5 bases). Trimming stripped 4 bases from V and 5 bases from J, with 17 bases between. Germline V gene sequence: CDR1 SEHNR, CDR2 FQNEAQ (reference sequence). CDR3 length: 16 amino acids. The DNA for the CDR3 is TGTGCCAGCAGCTCCATTTGGGACGTCCCCAATGAAAAACTGTTTTTT. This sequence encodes CASSSIWDVPNEKLFF.

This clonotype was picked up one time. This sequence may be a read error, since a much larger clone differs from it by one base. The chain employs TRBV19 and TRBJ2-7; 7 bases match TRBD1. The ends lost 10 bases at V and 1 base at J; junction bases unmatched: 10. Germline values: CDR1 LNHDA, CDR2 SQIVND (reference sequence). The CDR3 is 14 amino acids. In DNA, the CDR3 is TGTGCCACACAGGGTGAGGGACAGTCCTACGAGCAGTACTTC. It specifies CATQGEGQSYEQYF.

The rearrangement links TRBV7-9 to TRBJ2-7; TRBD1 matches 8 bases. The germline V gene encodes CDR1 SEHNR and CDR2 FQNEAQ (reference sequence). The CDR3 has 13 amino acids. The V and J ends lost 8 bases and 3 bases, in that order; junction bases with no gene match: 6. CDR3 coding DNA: TGTGCCAGCGAGGCAGGGGGCCTCTACGAGCAGTACTTC. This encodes CASEAGGLYEQYF.

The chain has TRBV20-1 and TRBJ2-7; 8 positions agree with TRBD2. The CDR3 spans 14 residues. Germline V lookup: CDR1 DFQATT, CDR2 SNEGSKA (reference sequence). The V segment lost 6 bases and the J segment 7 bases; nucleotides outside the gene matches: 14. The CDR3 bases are TGCAGTGCCCAAGACGGGAGGGGCGCCGATGAGCAGTACTTC. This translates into CSAQDGRGADEQYF.

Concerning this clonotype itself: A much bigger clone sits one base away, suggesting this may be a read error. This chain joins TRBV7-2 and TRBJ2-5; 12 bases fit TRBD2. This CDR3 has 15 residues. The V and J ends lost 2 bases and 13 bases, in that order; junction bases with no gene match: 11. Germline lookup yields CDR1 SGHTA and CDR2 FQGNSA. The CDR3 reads CASSLTSGGPGPRYF. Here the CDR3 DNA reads TGTGCCAGCAGCTTAACTAGCGGGGGGCCCGGACCCCGGTACTTC.

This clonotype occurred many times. CDR3 region: CSQTGGSYEQYF. The CDR3 region has the DNA TGCAGTCAAACAGGGGGCTCCTACGAGCAGTACTTC. V gene TRBV20-1 combines with J gene TRBJ2-7, with 8 bases lining up with TRBD1. Germline CDR1 DFQATT, CDR2 SNEGSKA (reference sequence). This CDR3 is 12 amino acids long. V was pared by 8 bases and J by 0 bases, with 3 bases of the junction left unmatched.

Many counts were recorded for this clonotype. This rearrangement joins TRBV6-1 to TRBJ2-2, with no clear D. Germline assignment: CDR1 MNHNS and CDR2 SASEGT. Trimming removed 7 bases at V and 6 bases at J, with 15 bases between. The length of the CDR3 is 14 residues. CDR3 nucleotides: TGTGCCAGCACAAGGACGGATCGCGCCGGGGAGCTGTTTTTT. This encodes CASTRTDRAGELFF.

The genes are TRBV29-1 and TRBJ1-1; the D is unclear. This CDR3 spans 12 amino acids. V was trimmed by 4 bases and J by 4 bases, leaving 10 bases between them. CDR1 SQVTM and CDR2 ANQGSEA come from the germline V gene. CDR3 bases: TGCAGCGTTGCGGTGGGTCTCACTGAAGCTTTCTTT. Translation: CSVAVGLTEAFF.

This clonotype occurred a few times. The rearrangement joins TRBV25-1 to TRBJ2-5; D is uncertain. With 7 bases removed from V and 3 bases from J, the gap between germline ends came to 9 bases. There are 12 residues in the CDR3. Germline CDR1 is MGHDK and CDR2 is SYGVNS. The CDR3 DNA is TGTGCCAGCATTGGAACCAAAGAGACCCAGTACTTC. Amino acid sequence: CASIGTKETQYF.

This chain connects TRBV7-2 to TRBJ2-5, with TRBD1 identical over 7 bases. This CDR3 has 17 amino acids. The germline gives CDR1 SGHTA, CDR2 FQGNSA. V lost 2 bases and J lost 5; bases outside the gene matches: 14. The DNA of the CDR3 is TGTGCCAGCAGCTTATCGATCCCTACAGGGGCAGGGGAGACCCAGTACTTC. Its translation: CASSLSIPTGAGETQYF.

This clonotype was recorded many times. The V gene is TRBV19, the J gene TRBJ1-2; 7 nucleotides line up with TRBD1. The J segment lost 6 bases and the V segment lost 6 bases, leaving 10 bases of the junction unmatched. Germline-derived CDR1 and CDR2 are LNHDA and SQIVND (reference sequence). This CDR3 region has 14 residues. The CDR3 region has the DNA TGTGCCAGTAGCACCAGAGACAGGGACCATGGCTACACCTTC. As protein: CASSTRDRDHGYTF.

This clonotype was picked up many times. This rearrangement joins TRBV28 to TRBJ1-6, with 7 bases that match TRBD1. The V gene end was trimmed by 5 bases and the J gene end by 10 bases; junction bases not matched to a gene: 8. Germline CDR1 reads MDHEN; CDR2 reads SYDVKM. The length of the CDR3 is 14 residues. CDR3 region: CASSPTGEVSPLHF. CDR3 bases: TGTGCCAGCAGTCCTACAGGGGAGGTATCACCCCTCCACTTT. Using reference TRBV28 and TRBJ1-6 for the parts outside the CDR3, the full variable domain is DVKVTQSSRYLVKRTGEKVFLECVQDMDHENMFWYRQDPGLGLRLIYFSYDVKMKEKGDIPEGYSVSREKKERFSLILESASTNQTSMYLCASSPTGEVSPLHFGNGTRLTVT.

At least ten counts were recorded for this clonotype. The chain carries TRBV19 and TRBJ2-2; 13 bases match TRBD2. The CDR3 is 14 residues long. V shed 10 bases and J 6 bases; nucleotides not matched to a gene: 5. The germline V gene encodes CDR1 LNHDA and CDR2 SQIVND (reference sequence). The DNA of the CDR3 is TGTGCCACCGGGACTAGCGGGACCCCCGGGGAGCTGTTTTTT. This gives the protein CATGTSGTPGELFF.

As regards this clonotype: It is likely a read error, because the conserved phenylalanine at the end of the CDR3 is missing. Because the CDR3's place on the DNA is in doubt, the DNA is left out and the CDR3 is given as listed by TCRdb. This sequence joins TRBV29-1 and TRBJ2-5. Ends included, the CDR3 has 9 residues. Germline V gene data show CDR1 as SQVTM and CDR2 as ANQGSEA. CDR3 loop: CSVSQDSTY.

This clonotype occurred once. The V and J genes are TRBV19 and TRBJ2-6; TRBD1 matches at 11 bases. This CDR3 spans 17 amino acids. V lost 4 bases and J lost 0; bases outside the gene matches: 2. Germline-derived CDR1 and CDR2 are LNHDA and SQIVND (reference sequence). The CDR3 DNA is TGTGCCAGTAGTACCGGGACAGGGGGCTCTGGGGCCAACGTCCTGACTTTC. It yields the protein CASSTGTGGSGANVLTF.

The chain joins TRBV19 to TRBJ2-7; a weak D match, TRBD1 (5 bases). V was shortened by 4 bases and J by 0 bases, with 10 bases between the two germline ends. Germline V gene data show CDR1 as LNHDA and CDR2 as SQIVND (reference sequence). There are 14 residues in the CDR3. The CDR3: CASSTTTVSYEQYF. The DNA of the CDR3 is TGTGCCAGTAGTACCACGACAGTCTCCTACGAGCAGTACTTC.

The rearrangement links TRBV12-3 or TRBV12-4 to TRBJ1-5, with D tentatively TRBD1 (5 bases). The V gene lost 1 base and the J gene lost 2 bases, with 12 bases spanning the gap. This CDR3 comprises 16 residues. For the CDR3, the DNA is TGTGCCAGCAGTTTAGAAAAGGGGATGGGCAATCAGCCCCAGCATTTT. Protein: CASSLEKGMGNQPQHF.

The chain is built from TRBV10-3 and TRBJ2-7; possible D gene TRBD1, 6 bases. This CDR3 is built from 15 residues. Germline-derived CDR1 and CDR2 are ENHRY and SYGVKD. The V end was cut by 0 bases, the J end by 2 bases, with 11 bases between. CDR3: CAISESPDRAYEQYF. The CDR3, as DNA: TGTGCCATCAGTGAGTCGCCGGACAGAGCCTACGAGCAGTACTTC.

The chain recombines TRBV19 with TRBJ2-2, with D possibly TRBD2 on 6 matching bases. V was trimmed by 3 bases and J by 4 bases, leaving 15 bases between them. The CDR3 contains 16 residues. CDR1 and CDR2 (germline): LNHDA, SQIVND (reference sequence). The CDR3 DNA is TGTGCCAGTAGTATGACCCCGGGAGTACCCACCGGGGAGCTGTTTTTT. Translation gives CASSMTPGVPTGELFF.

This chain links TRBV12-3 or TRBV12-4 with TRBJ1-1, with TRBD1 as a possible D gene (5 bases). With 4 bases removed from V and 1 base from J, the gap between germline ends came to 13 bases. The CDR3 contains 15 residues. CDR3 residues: CASSSPGRPNTEAFF. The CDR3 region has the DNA TGTGCCAGCAGTTCTCCAGGGCGCCCGAACACTGAAGCTTTCTTT.

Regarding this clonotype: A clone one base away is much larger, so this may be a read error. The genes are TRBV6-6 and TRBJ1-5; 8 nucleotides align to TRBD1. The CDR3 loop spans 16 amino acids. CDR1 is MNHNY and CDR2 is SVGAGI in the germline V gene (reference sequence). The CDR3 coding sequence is TGTGCCAGCAATTACCGGACAGGGATGGGCAATCAGCCCCAGCATTTT. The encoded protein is CASNYRTGMGNQPQHF.

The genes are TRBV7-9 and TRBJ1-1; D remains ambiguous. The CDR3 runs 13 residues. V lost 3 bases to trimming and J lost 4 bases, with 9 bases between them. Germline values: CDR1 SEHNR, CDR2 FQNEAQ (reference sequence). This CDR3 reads CASSFSWGTEAFF. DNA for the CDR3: TGTGCCAGCAGCTTCTCGTGGGGCACTGAAGCTTTCTTT.

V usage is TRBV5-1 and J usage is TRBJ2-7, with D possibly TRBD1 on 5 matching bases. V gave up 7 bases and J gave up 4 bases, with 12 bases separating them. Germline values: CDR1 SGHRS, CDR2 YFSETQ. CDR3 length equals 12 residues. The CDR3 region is CASQDDRYEQYF. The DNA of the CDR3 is TGCGCCAGCCAGGACGACAGATACGAGCAGTACTTC.

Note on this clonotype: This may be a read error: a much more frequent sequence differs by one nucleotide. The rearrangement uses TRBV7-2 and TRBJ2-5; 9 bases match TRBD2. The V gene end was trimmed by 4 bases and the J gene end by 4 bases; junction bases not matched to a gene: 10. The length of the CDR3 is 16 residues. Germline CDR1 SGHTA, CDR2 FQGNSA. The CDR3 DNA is TGTGCCAGCAGCTCAGGCGGAGCGGGAGGAGGAGAGACCCAGTACTTC. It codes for CASSSGGAGGGETQYF.

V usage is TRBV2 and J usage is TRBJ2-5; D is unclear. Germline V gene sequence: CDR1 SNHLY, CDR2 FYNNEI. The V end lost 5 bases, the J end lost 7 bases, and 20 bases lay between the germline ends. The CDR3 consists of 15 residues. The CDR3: CASSTYLSAPGTQYF. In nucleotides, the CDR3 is TGTGCCAGCAGTACCTATTTATCCGCGCCCGGGACCCAGTACTTC.